This T cell receptor beta chain was captured in a study of T cell responses to AZD1222 COVID-19 vaccine. Method: immunoSEQ multiplex PCR; TCRdb's copy keeps in-frame clones and lacks some. Altogether some 110,000 clones are present, approximately 90% being singletons, with the ten largest covering roughly 4.4%. This CDR3 contains 15 residues. CDR1 SNHLY and CDR2 FYNNEI come from the germline V gene. V dropped 6 bases and J dropped 5; count of bases not matched to a gene: 8. The sequencing used peripheral blood, collected on day 0 of AZD1222 vaccination. The chain joins TRBV2 to TRBJ1-5; TRBD1 aligns across 9 bases. This TCR was recovered from an adult in good health. In nucleotides, the CDR3 is TGTGCCAGCAGAACCCGACAGGGGGAAGATCAGCCCCAGCATTTT. It specifies CASRTRQGEDQPQHF.